This T cell receptor (beta chain) was sequenced in a study of T cell responses to AZD1222 COVID-19 vaccine (dated by TCRdb to about 2021). Study-level background: TCR sequencing covered 230 or so trial participants: 200 to 220 given two doses of AZD1222 and 26 given two doses of MenACWY control vaccine. Trial participants were enrolled by age into 18-55, 56-69 and 70-plus year subgroups, with roughly 160, 29 and 62 TCR-sequenced participants respectively. The paper's findings and limits, for the study overall: Because no day 14 peak-response samples were available, repertoires were characterized only after the peak T cell response. A significant rise in spike-specific TCR breadth and depth was observed after two AZD1222 doses relative to day 0 and relative to MenACWY recipients. Conclusions about previously exposed vaccinees are limited, since just six AZD1222 recipients were seropositive for SARS-CoV-2 at baseline. The whole spike protein was spanned by vaccine-associated CD4 TCRs, and dominant responses were seen in regions 160-218 and 743-854. In the small 56-69-year group, the increase in depth fell short of significance, most likely because of low power. Most participants were white British and females outnumbered males, and the authors suggested that clonal diversity may have been underestimated. Reportedly, close to half of the unique spike-specific TCRs recognized epitopes lying outside the regions that are mutated in the B.1.351 and B.1.1.7 variants.

The CDR3 regions of human TCRbeta chains were subjected to immunosequencing. Turning to the authors' computational methods: Repertoire TCRs were checked for matches against a reference library of SARS-CoV-2-specific TCRs that had been generated using the MIRA antigen-specificity platform. Breadth was defined as the fraction of unique TCRs that were SARS-CoV-2-associated, and depth was defined as the fraction of total T cells that were SARS-CoV-2-associated. Using the MIRA data, each spike-specific TCR was mapped to the spike region that the TCR reacts to and placed in a CD4 or CD8 class. Log10-transformed breadth and depth values were compared by one-way ANOVA with Sidak's multiple comparisons tests. TCRdb holds this immuneACCESS table with in-frame rearrangements only. Some clones are missing; in checked studies, unresolved V genes explain under half, and the rest has no known cause. V and J calls and clone size are given by that table; D and trimming were obtained from the DNA. The sample includes 80,000 or so clones, with around nine tenths observed a single time. The ten biggest clones cover under 5% of the sample.

The germline V gene (reference sequence) sets CDR1 to LGHDT and CDR2 to YNNKEL. From the cysteine through the phenylalanine, the CDR3 covers 14 amino acids. Here the CDR3 DNA is all that survives: 42 bases in frame from base 1. The germline V end is reduced by 8 bases and the J end by 2 bases; junction bases left unmatched: 8. What this sample's time point label stands for: baseline before first vaccination. This specimen's treatment or condition label, per the study, means: meningococcal conjugate vaccine given as trial control. Vaccinee samples were obtained from the UK trials COV001 and COV002, which included a single-blind randomized controlled phase 2/3 trial of AZD1222 (ChAdOx1 nCoV-19) in healthy adults. Trial participant PBMC samples were collected at day 0 and day 28 after the second dose for TCRbeta chain sequencing. In the case of this clone: Its target antigen remains unknown. Per-base qualities were not stored, and no clone one base away is much larger.

The starting material was peripheral blood, obtained on day 0 of MenACWY control vaccination. This chain is built from TRBV3-1 (or the pseudogene TRBV3-2) and TRBJ2-5, with TRBD2 matching 7 junction bases. The receptor was derived from an adult in good health. The DNA sequence is TGTGCCAGCTCCTCTAGCGGAGGTCAAGAGACCCAGTACTTC. Its protein is CASSSSGGQETQYF.